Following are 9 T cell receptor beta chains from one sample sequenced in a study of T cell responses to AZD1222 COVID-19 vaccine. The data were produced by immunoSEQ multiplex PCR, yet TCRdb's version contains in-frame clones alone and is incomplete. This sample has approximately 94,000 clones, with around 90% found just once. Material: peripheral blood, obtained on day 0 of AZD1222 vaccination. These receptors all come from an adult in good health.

DNA for the CDR3: TGTGCCAGTAGTAGACAGATTGAGCAGTTCTTC. It codes for CASSRQIEQFF. The chain recombines TRBV19 with TRBJ2-1; possible D gene TRBD1, 5 bases. The CDR3 extends over 11 amino acids. V lost 4 bases to trimming and J lost 9 bases, with 7 bases between them. CDR1 LNHDA and CDR2 SQIVND come from the germline V gene (reference sequence).

The DNA of the CDR3 is TGTGCCAGCAGTTCGCGACAGGGGAGTAACTATGGCTACACCTTC. It is translated as CASSSRQGSNYGYTF. The V call is TRBV27, the J call TRBJ1-2; 8 bases fit TRBD1. CDR3 length: 15 amino acids. V lost 4 bases and J lost 1; bases outside the gene matches: 5. Germline CDR1 MNHEY, CDR2 SMNVEV (reference sequence).

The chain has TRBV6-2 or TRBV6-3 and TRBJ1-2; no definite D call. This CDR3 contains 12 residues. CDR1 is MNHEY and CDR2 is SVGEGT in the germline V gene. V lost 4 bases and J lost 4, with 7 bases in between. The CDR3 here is CASSFSRYGYTF. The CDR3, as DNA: TGTGCCAGCAGTTTCAGCCGCTATGGCTACACCTTC.

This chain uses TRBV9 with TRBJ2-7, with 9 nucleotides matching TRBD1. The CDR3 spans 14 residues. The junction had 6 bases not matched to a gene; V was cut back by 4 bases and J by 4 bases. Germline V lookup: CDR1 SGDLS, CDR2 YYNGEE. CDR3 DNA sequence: TGTGCCAGCAGCCAAGCCGGGACAGGGTACGAGCAGTACTTC. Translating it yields CASSQAGTGYEQYF.

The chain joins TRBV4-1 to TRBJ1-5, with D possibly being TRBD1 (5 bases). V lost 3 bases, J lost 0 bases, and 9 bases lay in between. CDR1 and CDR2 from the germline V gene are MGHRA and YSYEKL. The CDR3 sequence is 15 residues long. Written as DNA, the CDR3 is TGCGCCAGCAGCCAGGGGGAGGGTAGCAATCAGCCCCAGCATTTT. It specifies CASSQGEGSNQPQHF.

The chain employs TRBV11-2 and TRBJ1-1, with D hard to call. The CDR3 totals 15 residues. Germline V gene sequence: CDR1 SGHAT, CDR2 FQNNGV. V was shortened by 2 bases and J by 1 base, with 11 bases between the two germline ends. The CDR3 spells CASSLIRVANTEAFF. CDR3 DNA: TGTGCCAGCAGCTTAATTAGGGTGGCGAACACTGAAGCTTTCTTT.

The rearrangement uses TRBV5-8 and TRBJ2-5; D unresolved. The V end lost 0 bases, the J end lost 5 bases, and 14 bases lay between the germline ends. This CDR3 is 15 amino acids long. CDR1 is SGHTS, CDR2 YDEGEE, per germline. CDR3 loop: CASSLGSLERETQYF. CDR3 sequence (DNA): TGTGCCAGCAGCTTGGGGAGCCTAGAAAGGGAGACCCAGTACTTC.

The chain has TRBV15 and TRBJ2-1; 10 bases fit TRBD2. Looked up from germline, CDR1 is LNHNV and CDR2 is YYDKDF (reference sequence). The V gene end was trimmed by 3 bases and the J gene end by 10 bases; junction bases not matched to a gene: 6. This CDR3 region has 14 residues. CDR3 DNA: TGTGCCACCAGCAGTCTAGCGGGAGCTCGGGAGCAGTTCTTC. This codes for CATSSLAGAREQFF.

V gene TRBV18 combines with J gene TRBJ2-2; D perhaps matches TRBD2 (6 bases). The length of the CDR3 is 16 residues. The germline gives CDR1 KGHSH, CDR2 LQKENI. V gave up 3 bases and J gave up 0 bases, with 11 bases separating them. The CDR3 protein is CASSPAGRANTGELFF. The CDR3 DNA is TGTGCCAGCTCACCGGCGGGGCGAGCGAACACCGGGGAGCTGTTTTTT.